The rows below give T cell receptor beta chains drawn from one sample of a study of T cells in Graves' hyperthyroidism and ophthalmopathy. TCRdb redid the calling of the multiplex PCR reads with MiXCR, one entry per CDR3 protein. The sample lists 350,000 to 400,000 distinct CDR3 sequences, over 11% occurring once. Sequenced input: blood. Source of these receptors: a woman aged 60-75 years with Graves' hyperthyroidism. The CDR3 runs from the conserved cysteine through the conserved F or W. D genes are given only for firm matches. Part of the rows lack a size; the others show once, few, many or a class for expanded clones.

V	size	length	D	J	DNA	CDR3
TRBV2	few	14	-	TRBJ1-1	TGTGCCAGCAGTGGGGGCAATCTCGACACTGAAGCTTTCTTT	CASSGGNLDTEAFF
TRBV19	many	14	-	TRBJ1-1	TGTGCCAGTAGTGCACAGGTCTGGGACACTGAAGCTTTCTTT	CASSAQVWDTEAFF
TRBV3-1	many	14	-	TRBJ2-7	TGTGCCAGCAGCCAAGCGACGGAATCCTACGAGCAGTACTTC	CASSQATESYEQYF
TRBV5-1	-	14	-	TRBJ2-5	TGCGCCAGCAGCTTGAGGAGAGCCCAAGAGACCCAGTACTTC	CASSLRRAQETQYF
TRBV12-3/TRBV12-4	many	14	TRBD1	TRBJ2-4	TGTGCCAGCAGTTTAGGGACAGGGGTGGACATTCAGTACTTC	CASSLGTGVDIQYF
TRBV30	many	13	TRBD1	TRBJ1-2	TGTGCCTGGAGTGTACACGACAGGGGTGGCTACACCTTC	CAWSVHDRGGYTF
TRBV18	many	15	TRBD2	TRBJ2-3	TGTGCCAGCTCACCAGCGGGAGGCCTCACAGATACGCAGTATTTT	CASSPAGGLTDTQYF
TRBV2	many	14	-	TRBJ1-5	TGTGCCAGCAGTGAAGTGGAAGGGAATCAGCCCCAGCATTTT	CASSEVEGNQPQHF
TRBV20-1	few	19	TRBD2	TRBJ2-1	TGCAGTGCTCTTGAATGGGGGACTAGCGGGAGGGCCGCTTACAATGAGCAGTTCTTC	CSALEWGTSGRAAYNEQFF
TRBV28	-	13	TRBD2	TRBJ2-7	TGTGCCAGCAGTATTAGCGGGAGGGTCGAGCAGTACTTC	CASSISGRVEQYF
TRBV10-2	many	15	TRBD2	TRBJ2-1	TGCGCCAGCAGTGAGAAAGGGACGGGAGGAGGTGAGCAGTTCTTC	CASSEKGTGGGEQFF
TRBV18	many	17	-	TRBJ1-5	TGTGCCAGCTCACCACAACTCCAGGGAGGTGGCAATCAGCCCCAGCATTTT	CASSPQLQGGGNQPQHF
TRBV7-9	many	14	TRBD1	TRBJ2-7	TGTGCCAGCTCTGTGGGACAGGGTAACTACGAGCAGTACTTC	CASSVGQGNYEQYF
TRBV6-1	many	15	TRBD1	TRBJ1-2	TGTGCCAGCAGTGTTGCAGGACAGGGAATCTATGGCTACACCTTC	CASSVAGQGIYGYTF
TRBV4-2	few	16	TRBD1	TRBJ2-1	TGTGCCAGCAGCCAAGATGGGACAGGGGCTTTCAATGAGCAGTTCTTC	CASSQDGTGAFNEQFF
TRBV7-9	-	17	TRBD2	TRBJ2-3	TGTGCCAGCAGCCCAAATCTCGGGACTAGCGGTACAGATACGCAGTATTTT	CASSPNLGTSGTDTQYF
TRBV5-1	many	13	-	TRBJ1-2	TGCGCCAGCAGCTTAGACAGCCACTATGGCTACACCTTC	CASSLDSHYGYTF
TRBV28	many	14	-	TRBJ1-5	TGTGCCAGCAGCATGGGCCATGCCGGTCAGCCCCAGCATTTT	CASSMGHAGQPQHF
TRBV6-6	few	14	TRBD2	TRBJ2-5	TGTGCCAGCAGTTACCATCTAGCGGGAGAGACCCAGTACTTC	CASSYHLAGETQYF
TRBV7-6	few	17	TRBD2	TRBJ2-1	TGTGCCAGCAGCCCCGACACTAGCGGGCTCCCCTACAATGAGCAGTTCTTC	CASSPDTSGLPYNEQFF
TRBV6-1	many	12	-	TRBJ2-3	TGTGCCAGCAGTGACGAGGCAGATACGCAGTATTTT	CASSDEADTQYF
TRBV6-6	few	16	-	TRBJ1-4	TGTGCCAGCAGTTACTCGAATGGCGCCCGTAATGAGAAGCTGTTTTTT	CASSYSNGARNEKLFF
TRBV12-3/TRBV12-4	-	12	-	TRBJ1-1	TGTGCCAGCAGTTTTTGGGACACTGAAGCTTTCTTT	CASSFWDTEAFF
TRBV6-5	many	16	TRBD1	TRBJ1-3	TGTGCCAGCAGTTACACTCCGGACAGGACTGGAAACACCATATATTTT	CASSYTPDRTGNTIYF
TRBV19	-	11	-	TRBJ1-2	TGTGCCAGTAGTATGGACTATGGCTACACCTTC	CASSMDYGYTF
TRBV5-1	many	16	TRBD2	TRBJ2-1	TGCGCCAGCAGCGGGACTAGCGGGATCGTTTACAATGAGCAGTTCTTC	CASSGTSGIVYNEQFF
TRBV28	many	12	-	TRBJ2-1	TGTGCCAGCAGTTTACAGTGGGATGAGCAGTTCTTC	CASSLQWDEQFF
TRBV5-1	-	16	TRBD2	TRBJ2-3	TGCGCCAGCAGCTCCCCCCGAGCGGGGTTCACAGATGCGCAGTATTTT	CASSSPRAGFTDAQYF
TRBV18	many	11	-	TRBJ2-7	TGTGCCAGCTCACCCTCCTGGGAGCAGTACTTC	CASSPSWEQYF
TRBV7-9	-	11	-	TRBJ1-6	TGTGCCAGCAGCTCGGGTTCACCCCTCCACTTT	CASSSGSPLHF
TRBV9	-	17	TRBD2	TRBJ2-5	TGTGCCAGCAGCGTAGGACTAGCGGGAGGGGGTCAAGAGACCCAGTACTTC	CASSVGLAGGGQETQYF
TRBV3-1	many	11	-	TRBJ2-2	TGTGCCAGCAGCCAAGCCGGGGAGCTGTTTTTT	CASSQAGELFF
TRBV20-1	many	15	TRBD1	TRBJ1-1	TGCAGTGCTAGGTGGGGAGGGGCAGGGGGTCGGAGAGCTTTCTTT	CSARWGGAGGRRAFF
TRBV29-1	-	12	-	TRBJ1-2	TGCAGCGGTGGACAGCGCAACTATGGCTACACCTTC	CSGGQRNYGYTF
TRBV7-6	-	16	TRBD1	TRBJ1-1	TGTGCCAGCAGCTTTCTCCGGGACAGGATCGGAACTGAAGCTTTCTTT	CASSFLRDRIGTEAFF
TRBV5-8	-	14	-	TRBJ2-3	TGTGCCAGCAGCTTGTTGGACAGAGGAGATACGCAGTATTTT	CASSLLDRGDTQYF
TRBV20-1	many	14	TRBD1	TRBJ1-2	TGCAATGCTAGAGATTATGACAGGGCTCATGGCTACACCTTC	CNARDYDRAHGYTF
TRBV5-6	-	14	TRBD1	TRBJ2-3	TGTGCCAGCAGCGAGGGACAGAGCACAGATACGCAGTATTTT	CASSEGQSTDTQYF
TRBV9	many	15	TRBD1	TRBJ2-7	TGTGCCAGCAGCGTAGCGGGGACAGACTCCTACGAGCAGTACTTC	CASSVAGTDSYEQYF
TRBV18	few	15	-	TRBJ2-1	TGTGCCAGCTCACTAGGACAGCGACCCTACAATGAGCAGTTCTTC	CASSLGQRPYNEQFF
TRBV28	many	16	TRBD2	TRBJ2-1	TGTGCCAGCAGTTTCCCGGGACTAGGGGGTTACAATGAGCAGTTCTTC	CASSFPGLGGYNEQFF
TRBV19	few	14	TRBD1	TRBJ1-1	TGTGCCAGTAGTAGTCCAGGGGGGAACACTGAAGCTTTCTTT	CASSSPGGNTEAFF
TRBV5-4	-	15	TRBD2	TRBJ2-1	TGTGCCAGCAGCGGAGCGGGGGTCCGCGCGGATGAGCAGTTCTTC	CASSGAGVRADEQFF
TRBV7-9	-	15	TRBD1	TRBJ2-5	TGTGCCAGCAGCTCCCGGACAGGGCGTCAAGAGACCCAGTACTTC	CASSSRTGRQETQYF
TRBV11-2	many	16	TRBD1	TRBJ2-7	TGTGCCAGCAGCTTCCTTTCGACAGGGGGGGCCTACGAGCAGTACTTC	CASSFLSTGGAYEQYF
TRBV3-1	many	12	-	TRBJ2-1	TGTGCCAGCAGCCCCCTTCGGGGTGAGCAGTTCTTC	CASSPLRGEQFF
TRBV20-1	-	20	TRBD2	TRBJ2-3	TGCAGTGCTGCGCCCCCCGGGACTAGCGGGAGTCTGGGCATCACAGATACGCAGTATTTT	CSAAPPGTSGSLGITDTQYF
TRBV29-1	-	16	TRBD2	TRBJ2-3	TGCAGCGTTTTTGGAGTAGCGGGAGGGAGCACAGATACGCAGTATTTT	CSVFGVAGGSTDTQYF
TRBV14	many	14	-	TRBJ2-2	TGTGCCAGCAGCCAAGCAAGGAACACCGGGGAGCTGTTTTTT	CASSQARNTGELFF
TRBV7-3	many	13	-	TRBJ2-1	TGTGCCAGCAGCCCGACGAGAAGCAATGAGCAGTTCTTC	CASSPTRSNEQFF
TRBV7-9	many	16	-	TRBJ1-2	TGTGCCAGCAGCAAGACAGGTTCCCTCTTTAACTATGGCTACACCTTC	CASSKTGSLFNYGYTF
TRBV6-5	many	14	-	TRBJ1-5	TGTGCCAGCAGTTACTCGCCAGGGGCCCAGCCCCAGCATTTT	CASSYSPGAQPQHF